Listed below are T cell receptor beta chains from one sample, sequenced in a study of PD-L1 blockade in urothelial cancer. This table comes from immunoSEQ multiplex PCR, and its TCRdb copy is limited to in-frame clones, with some not included. The sample has 70,000 or so clones, roughly 91% seen once. The sequencing used PBMCs, collected around atezolizumab (anti-PD-L1) treatment. These receptors were collected from a man in his fifties or sixties with urothelial cancer. CDR3s include the opening cysteine and the closing phenylalanine or tryptophan. A D gene is named only where the DNA matches it firmly. Part of the rows lack a size; the others show once, few, many or a class for expanded clones.

abundance,d_gene,j_gene,v_gene,CDR3nt,CDR3aa
.,TRBD2,TRBJ2-1,TRBV11-2,TGTGCCAGCAGCTCGGGACTAGCGGGAGTACGTGAGCAGTTCTTC,CASSSGLAGVREQFF
once,.,TRBJ2-2,TRBV10-3,TGTGCCATCAGTGACCCGGCGGGCTCCGGGGAGCTGTTTTTT,CAISDPAGSGELFF
.,TRBD2,TRBJ2-7,TRBV7-9,TGTGCCAGCAGCATGATTGGGGGGGCCTACGAGCAGTACTTC,CASSMIGGAYEQYF
.,TRBD1,TRBJ2-1,TRBV6-6,TGTGCCAGCAGTTACCGGACCCAGGAAGGACAGGGGAAGTTCTTC,CASSYRTQEGQGKFF
.,TRBD2,TRBJ2-6,TRBV19,TGTGCCAGTAGTAGGGGACTAGCGGGCAACTCTGGGGCCAACGTCCTGACTTTC,CASSRGLAGNSGANVLTF
.,TRBD1,TRBJ1-4,TRBV7-9,TGTGCCAGCAGCTTAGCGGCCTTGGACAGGGGGCACGAAAAACTGTTTTTT,CASSLAALDRGHEKLFF
.,.,TRBJ1-5,TRBV19,TGTGCCAGTAGTATGGTGGGCAGGGCCGGGCAGCCCCAGCATTTT,CASSMVGRAGQPQHF
.,TRBD2,TRBJ2-5,TRBV7-3,TGTGCCAGCAGCGACCCCCGAGCGGGGGGGGGACAAGAGACCCAGTACTTC,CASSDPRAGGGQETQYF
.,TRBD1,TRBJ1-2,TRBV5-4,TGTGCCAGCAGCTTTGGACAGGAGTTATCTGGCTACACCTTC,CASSFGQELSGYTF
.,.,TRBJ2-6,TRBV5-5,TGTGCCAGCAGCCTCGGGGGCTCTGGGGCCAACGTCCTGACTTTC,CASSLGGSGANVLTF
.,.,TRBJ2-2,TRBV27,TGTGCCAGCAGTTTAATCGACCCCGGGGGCGGGGAGCTGTTTTTT,CASSLIDPGGGELFF
.,.,TRBJ1-6,TRBV6-1,TGTGCCAGCTCGGGGGGGACGAATAATTCACCCCTCCACTTT,CASSGGTNNSPLHF
.,.,TRBJ2-2,TRBV4-2,TGTGCCAGCAGCTCGGTGGCGGGAAACCACGGGGAGCTGTTTTTT,CASSSVAGNHGELFF
.,TRBD2,TRBJ2-3,TRBV10-2,TGCGCCAGCAGTGAGACGAGCGGGATCCCCACAGATACGCAGTATTTT,CASSETSGIPTDTQYF
.,TRBD1,TRBJ2-1,TRBV29-1,TGCAGCGTCGGACAGGGGAAAGGGGGGGATGAGCAGTTCTTC,CSVGQGKGGDEQFF
.,TRBD1,TRBJ1-2,TRBV19,TGTGCCAGTAAGACCCTAGGGACAGGGGCGTACTATGGCTACACCTTC,CASKTLGTGAYYGYTF
once,.,TRBJ1-1,TRBV5-1,TGCGCCAGCAGCATCGGACAGACGAACACTGAAGCTTTCTTT,CASSIGQTNTEAFF
.,.,TRBJ1-5,TRBV12-2,TGTGCAAGTCGCTTAGAGCAATATCGGGATCAGCCCCAGCATTTT,CASRLEQYRDQPQHF
.,.,TRBJ2-5,TRBV5-4,TGTGCCAGCGGCGCCGGGGGTATAGAGACCCAGTACTTC,CASGAGGIETQYF
.,TRBD1,TRBJ1-2,TRBV18,TGTGCCAGCTCAAGGGACAGGAACTATGGCTACACCTTC,CASSRDRNYGYTF
.,.,TRBJ2-5,TRBV9,TGTGCCAGCAGCGTGGCTCAGGGGACCAAGACCCAGTACTTC,CASSVAQGTKTQYF
.,.,TRBJ2-4,TRBV28,TGTGCCAGCAGCCTCGGCGGGAATGGAAACATTCAGTACTTC,CASSLGGNGNIQYF
.,.,TRBJ2-7,TRBV19,TGTGCCAGTAGTGAGCAGGGGAGCTACGAGCAGTACTTC,CASSEQGSYEQYF
.,.,TRBJ2-2,TRBV5-4,TGTGCCAGCAGCTATCGACTAGTATTAAGCTCCGGGGAGCTGTTTTTT,CASSYRLVLSSGELFF
once,.,TRBJ1-2,TRBV5-8,TGTGCCAGCAGCCACCGCTCCGGGAATACGGGGAATGGCTACACCTTC,CASSHRSGNTGNGYTF
.,.,TRBJ2-3,TRBV5-1,TGCGCCAGCAGCTCCTATCCGAGTAGCACAGATACGCAGTATTTT,CASSSYPSSTDTQYF
.,TRBD2,TRBJ2-1,TRBV5-1,TGCGCCAGCAGCTTCGACGTACTAGCGGGGAACAATGAGCAGTTCTTC,CASSFDVLAGNNEQFF
.,.,TRBJ2-7,TRBV30,TGTGCCTGGAGTTCACAGGGTTTAGACGAGCAGTACTTC,CAWSSQGLDEQYF
.,TRBD2,TRBJ2-1,TRBV5-1,TGCGCCAGCAGCTTGGGATGGACTAGCGGGAGTAGCGGTGAGCAGTTCTTC,CASSLGWTSGSSGEQFF
once,TRBD1,TRBJ1-1,TRBV2,TGTGCCAGCAGTGGACAGGGTCGAGCTTTCTTT,CASSGQGRAFF
few,.,TRBJ1-4,TRBV7-2,TGTGCCAGCAGCTTAGGTACTTATGCAACTAATGAAAAACTGTTTTTT,CASSLGTYATNEKLFF
.,.,TRBJ2-3,TRBV5-1,TGCGCCAGCAGCTTGGGCGGCCGCACAGATACGCAGTATTTT,CASSLGGRTDTQYF
.,TRBD1,TRBJ1-1,TRBV29-1,TGCAGCGTGGCCGGGACAGCGAACACTGAAGCTTTCTTT,CSVAGTANTEAFF
once,.,TRBJ1-2,TRBV5-8,TGTGCCAGCAGGGCGACTGGACAGAACTATGGCTACACCTTC,CASRATGQNYGYTF
.,TRBD1,TRBJ2-1,TRBV7-2,TGTGCCAGCAGCTCCTGGACAGGGGCCTACAATGAGCAGTTCTTC,CASSSWTGAYNEQFF
.,.,TRBJ1-3,TRBV27,TGTGCCAGCAGTTTTTCGGCAGGCTCTGGAAACACCATATATTTT,CASSFSAGSGNTIYF
.,TRBD1,TRBJ1-5,TRBV7-2,TGTGCCAGCAGTTCGGGGACAGCACCGCAGCCCCAGCATTTT,CASSSGTAPQPQHF
once,TRBD1,TRBJ2-7,TRBV12-5,TGTGCTAGTGGTTTGGTACAGGGGTTCCGCTGTGGCGATTCAGGGGGCGCAGAGTGCGAGCAGTACTTC,CASGLVQGFRCGDSGGAECEQYF
.,.,TRBJ2-5,TRBV7-2,TGTGCCAGCAGCTTAGCGTCGGTTTACGGCCAAGAGACCCAGTACTTC,CASSLASVYGQETQYF
.,TRBD1,TRBJ2-1,TRBV7-8,TGTGCCAGCAGCTTAGCCCCGGGACAGGTCTACAATGAGCAGTTCTTC,CASSLAPGQVYNEQFF
.,.,TRBJ1-4,TRBV30,TGTGCCTGGAGTCTCAATGAAAAACTGTTTTTT,CAWSLNEKLFF
.,.,TRBJ2-1,TRBV19,TGTGCCAGTAGTTGGGTCGGAGGCCCCAATGAGCAGTTCTTC,CASSWVGGPNEQFF
.,TRBD2,TRBJ2-5,TRBV5-1,TGCGCCAGCAGCTTGCTAGGACTAGCGGGGTTAGAGACCCAGTACTTC,CASSLLGLAGLETQYF
.,.,TRBJ1-6,TRBV7-2,TGTGCCAGCAGCTTAGGTAACAGGGCAAATTCACCCCTCCACTTT,CASSLGNRANSPLHF
.,.,TRBJ1-2,TRBV19,TGTGCCAGTTCTCTGGGCCTCAACAGGCGCTACACCTTC,CASSLGLNRRYTF
.,.,TRBJ1-1,TRBV5-4,TGTGCCAGCAGCTTGGCGGGGTTGGGGAACACTGAAGCTTTCTTT,CASSLAGLGNTEAFF
.,.,TRBJ2-7,TRBV7-9,TGTGCCAGCAGCGCTAAGGACTTCTCCTACGAGCAGTACTTC,CASSAKDFSYEQYF
.,TRBD1,TRBJ2-7,TRBV27,TGTGCCAGCAGTTTACAGGGGGCTGGACGACGGGCCTACGAGCAGTACTTC,CASSLQGAGRRAYEQYF
.,.,TRBJ1-4,TRBV6-6,TGTGCCAGCAGTTATATACGAGGGATTGAAAAACTGTTTTTT,CASSYIRGIEKLFF
.,.,TRBJ1-2,TRBV7-2,TGTGCCAGCAGCCCCCCACAGGGTTGGAACTATGGCTACACCTTC,CASSPPQGWNYGYTF
.,TRBD1,TRBJ2-5,TRBV19,TGTGCCAGTAGACAGGGGGCCCCTGAAGAGACCCAGTACTTC,CASRQGAPEETQYF